A single sample gave rise to the 21 T cell receptor beta chains below, sequenced in a study of OX40 agonist ivuxolimab in advanced cancers. Measured with immunoSEQ multiplex PCR; TCRdb has only the in-frame clones, and not every one. The sample records some 120,000 clones, roughly 90% being singletons. This material consisted of CD4+ or CD8+ T cells sorted from blood, taken in a trial of the OX40 agonist ivuxolimab. These receptors were taken from an adult with an advanced solid tumor such as melanoma, head and neck, liver or kidney cancer.

On this clone itself: A much larger clonotype is one base distant, so this may be a read error. The rearrangement joins TRBV28 to TRBJ2-2; possibly TRBD1 for D (6 bases). The CDR3 spans 14 residues. CDR1 MDHEN and CDR2 SYDVKM come from the germline V gene. Trimming removed 5 bases at V and 3 bases at J, with 10 bases between. CDR3 sequence: CASSVRTDTGELFF. The CDR3 DNA follows: TGTGCCAGCAGTGTTAGGACAGACACCGGGGAGCTGTTTTTT.

V gene TRBV7-6 combines with J gene TRBJ2-3, with D possibly being TRBD2 (6 bases). The CDR3 contains 14 residues. V lost 0 bases, J lost 6 bases, and 10 bases lay in between. Germline lookup yields CDR1 SGHVS and CDR2 FNYEAQ. Here the CDR3 DNA reads TGTGCCAGCAGCTTAGCTCCGGGAGAGGATACGCAGTATTTT. This encodes CASSLAPGEDTQYF.

This clone was found a few times. V gene TRBV18 combines with J gene TRBJ1-1; D call uncertain. The CDR3 extends over 15 amino acids. The V end was cut by 6 bases, the J end by 3 bases, with 17 bases between. Germline values: CDR1 KGHSH, CDR2 LQKENI. CDR3 amino acids: CASSVKGSGDTEAFF. The CDR3 coding sequence is TGTGCCAGCTCGGTAAAAGGCTCGGGCGACACTGAAGCTTTCTTT. The whole variable domain, remainder taken from reference TRBV18 and TRBJ1-1, is NAGVMQNPRHLVRRRGQEARLRCSPMKGHSHVYWYRQLPEEGLKFMVYLQKENIIDESGMPKERFSAEFPKEGPSILRIQQVVRGDSAAYFCASSVKGSGDTEAFFGQGTRLTVV.

The rearrangement uses TRBV7-3 and TRBJ2-3; the D gene could be TRBD1 or TRBD2 (6 bases each). CDR1 SGHTA and CDR2 FQGTGA come from the germline V gene. This CDR3 has 16 residues. Trimming left V 4 bases short and J 5 bases short, with 19 bases between. The CDR3 bases are TGTGCCAGCAGCTCCCGGGGGCAGGGAGTGGAAGATACGCAGTATTTT. This translates into CASSSRGQGVEDTQYF.

V and J are TRBV28 and TRBJ1-5; D is undetermined. This CDR3 is 16 amino acids long. Trimming removed 6 bases from V and 5 bases from J, with 20 bases in between. Per the germline V gene, CDR1 is MDHEN and CDR2 is SYDVKM. The CDR3 region has the DNA TGTGCCAGCAGCCAAAAGACCGGGAGGAGATATCAGCCCCAGCATTTT. Translating it yields CASSQKTGRRYQPQHF. Complete variable domain (other parts from reference TRBV28 and TRBJ1-5): DVKVTQSSRYLVKRTGEKVFLECVQDMDHENMFWYRQDPGLGLRLIYFSYDVKMKEKGDIPEGYSVSREKKERFSLILESASTNQTSMYLCASSQKTGRRYQPQHFGDGTRLSIL.

J is TRBJ2-7 and V is TRBV7-3; tentative D call: TRBD1 (6 bases). This CDR3 has 15 residues. The V and J ends lost 5 bases and 4 bases respectively, with 18 bases between them. Germline-derived CDR1 and CDR2 are SGHTA and FQGTGA. The CDR3 DNA reads as TGTGCCAGCAGCCCCCGCCGCGCGGACAGTTACGAGCAGTACTTC. Residues: CASSPRRADSYEQYF. Full variable domain (rest looked up from reference TRBV7-3 and TRBJ2-7): GAGVSQTPSNKVTEKGKYVELRCDPISGHTALYWYRQSLGQGPEFLIYFQGTGAADDSGLPNDRFFAVRPEGSVSTLKIQRTERGDSAVYLCASSPRRADSYEQYFGPGTRLTVT.

This clone was counted once. This chain joins TRBV6-6 and TRBJ2-1; D gene ambiguous. Deletions cut 5 bases from V and 7 bases from J, with 9 bases between. This CDR3 has 12 amino acids. Germline lookup yields CDR1 MNHNY and CDR2 SVGAGI (reference sequence). The CDR3 is CASSPIGNEQFF. In DNA form, the CDR3 reads TGTGCCAGCAGTCCTATTGGAAATGAGCAGTTCTTC.

This rearrangement joins TRBV5-1 to TRBJ1-5; maybe TRBD1 (5 bases). V gave up 0 bases and J gave up 2 bases, with 12 bases separating them. This CDR3 comprises 16 residues. Germline V gives CDR1 SGHRS, CDR2 YFSETQ. CDR3 protein: CASSLGDGGGNQPQHF. CDR3 coding DNA: TGCGCCAGCAGCTTGGGGGATGGAGGGGGCAATCAGCCCCAGCATTTT.

This chain links TRBV19 with TRBJ2-1, with 7 bases fitting TRBD2. The CDR3 consists of 14 residues. Trimming cost V 4 bases and J 2 bases; bases outside gene matches: 2. The germline V gene encodes CDR1 LNHDA and CDR2 SQIVND (reference sequence). CDR3 in amino acids: CASSKAGAYNEQFF. CDR3 sequence (DNA): TGTGCCAGTAGTAAGGCGGGAGCCTACAATGAGCAGTTCTTC.

V and J are TRBV19 and TRBJ2-1, with D maybe TRBD1 (6 bases). CDR3 length equals 16 residues. CDR1 and CDR2 (germline): LNHDA, SQIVND (reference sequence). Trimming took 4 bases from V and 3 from J, leaving 16 bases between them. This CDR3 reads CASSSTGLGYYNEQFF. Written as DNA, the CDR3 is TGTGCCAGTAGTAGTACAGGGCTGGGGTACTACAATGAGCAGTTCTTC.

This chain joins TRBV7-9 and TRBJ2-1, with D hard to call. Trimming cost V 0 bases and J 3 bases, with 6 bases left between them. Germline V gene sequence: CDR1 SEHNR, CDR2 FQNEAQ (reference sequence). This CDR3 region has 14 residues. Here the CDR3 DNA reads TGTGCCAGCAGCTTAGCGGTTGGCTACAATGAGCAGTTCTTC. It codes for CASSLAVGYNEQFF.

This clone was detected once. V is TRBV19 and J is TRBJ2-1; 9 positions match TRBD2. This CDR3 contains 14 residues. The germline CDR1 and CDR2 sequences are LNHDA and SQIVND (reference sequence). With 10 bases clipped from V and 3 bases from J, the junction kept 7 bases outside the gene matches. CDR3 sequence: CATKLAGDYNEQFF. The CDR3 DNA follows: TGTGCCACGAAACTAGCGGGCGACTACAATGAGCAGTTCTTC.

CDR3 in amino acids: CASSGQSYGYTF. CDR3 DNA: TGTGCCAGCAGTGGACAGTCATATGGCTACACCTTC. The chain links TRBV2 to TRBJ1-2, with a weak D call TRBD1 (5 bases). Trimming left V 4 bases short and J 5 bases short, with 8 bases between. CDR1 SNHLY and CDR2 FYNNEI come from the germline V gene. The CDR3 has 12 amino acids.

The V and J genes are TRBV21-1 and TRBJ2-1; TRBD2 is taken as the D call from the table, unchecked against the DNA. TRBV21-1 is annotated as a pseudogene. The CDR3 is 19 amino acids. The CDR3 protein is CASSKARLAGEAPAGEQFF. The DNA of the CDR3 is TGTGCCAGCAGCAAAGCCCGCCTAGCGGGAGAAGCCCCCGCGGGGGAGCAGTTCTTC.

The V call is TRBV27, the J call TRBJ2-3; 15 bases are a match to TRBD2. The J segment lost 4 bases and the V segment lost 6 bases, leaving 23 bases of the junction unmatched. Germline V lookup: CDR1 MNHEY, CDR2 SMNVEV (reference sequence). The CDR3 runs 22 residues. The DNA for the CDR3 is TGTGCCAGCAGCATAACCGGACTAGCGGGAGGGTGGGGCCGGCCAAGAGCAGATACGCAGTATTTT. It specifies CASSITGLAGGWGRPRADTQYF.

This clone was recorded once. This chain links TRBV27 with TRBJ2-5, with TRBD2 identical over 7 bases. The germline V gene encodes CDR1 MNHEY and CDR2 SMNVEV (reference sequence). The CDR3 sequence is 15 residues long. Trimming cost V 5 bases and J 2 bases; bases outside gene matches: 8. CDR3 coding DNA: TGTGCCAGCAGTAGGGAGGCTAGCGGACAAGAGACCCAGTACTTC. Encoded protein: CASSREASGQETQYF.

The rearrangement links TRBV11-2 to TRBJ2-7, with D possibly being TRBD2 (6 bases). There are 15 residues in the CDR3. Germline V gene lookup returns CDR1 SGHAT and CDR2 FQNNGV. V dropped 5 bases and J dropped 6 bases, with 20 bases sitting between them. CDR3 region: CASSIGSGLLGEQYF. The CDR3 DNA is TGTGCCAGCAGCATCGGTAGCGGACTCCTAGGCGAGCAGTACTTC. The full variable domain, its missing parts supplied by reference TRBV11-2 and TRBJ2-7, is EAGVAQSPRYKIIEKRQSVAFWCNPISGHATLYWYQQILGQGPKLLIQFQNNGVVDDSQLPKDRFSAERLKGVDSTLKIQPAKLEDSAVYLCASSIGSGLLGEQYFGPGTRLTVT.

The gene calls are TRBV9 and TRBJ1-5; possibly TRBD1 for D (5 bases). This CDR3 has 15 residues. Germline loops: CDR1 SGDLS, CDR2 YYNGEE. V shed 0 bases and J shed 0 bases, with 7 bases lying between them. The CDR3 nucleotides read TGTGCCAGCAGCGTAGGGACAAATAGCAATCAGCCCCAGCATTTT. Protein sequence: CASSVGTNSNQPQHF.

The chain combines TRBV9 with TRBJ1-1, with D tentatively TRBD1 (5 bases). In germline, CDR1 is SGDLS, CDR2 YYNGEE. This CDR3 is built from 16 residues. Trimming took off 3 bases at V and 11 bases at J, with 26 bases between the two ends. CDR3 sequence reads: CASSADAGSPTLLAFF. The CDR3 coding sequence is TGTGCCAGCAGCGCCGACGCAGGGAGCCCCACGTTGTTGGCTTTCTTT.

As concerns this clone: The same CDR3 also results from other DNA sequences found in this sample. The V gene is TRBV5-1, the J gene TRBJ1-1; D gene uncertain. V shed 0 bases and J shed 0 bases, with 6 bases lying between them. Germline CDR1 SGHRS, CDR2 YFSETQ. CDR3 length: 14 residues. This chain's CDR3 is CASSLVSLNTEAFF. CDR3 in DNA: TGCGCCAGCAGCTTGGTCAGTTTGAACACTGAAGCTTTCTTT.

The chain carries TRBV7-9 and TRBJ1-1, with D possibly matching TRBD1 (5 bases). CDR3 length: 14 amino acids. V lost 5 bases and J 2 bases, leaving 12 bases between the germline ends. CDR1 SEHNR and CDR2 FQNEAQ come from the germline V gene (reference sequence). The CDR3 loop is CASSDGTVNTEAFF. CDR3 in DNA: TGTGCCAGCAGCGACGGGACGGTTAACACTGAAGCTTTCTTT.